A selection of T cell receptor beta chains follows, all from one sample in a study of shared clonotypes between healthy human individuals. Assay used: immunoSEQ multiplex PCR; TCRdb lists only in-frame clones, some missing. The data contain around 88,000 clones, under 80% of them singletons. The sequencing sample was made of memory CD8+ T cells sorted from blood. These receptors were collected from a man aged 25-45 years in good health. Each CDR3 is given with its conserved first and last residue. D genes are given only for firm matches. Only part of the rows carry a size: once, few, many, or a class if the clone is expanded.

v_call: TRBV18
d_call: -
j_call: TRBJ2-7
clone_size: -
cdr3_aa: CASSLGRRGDEQYF
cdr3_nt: TGTGCCAGCTCTCTCGGACGGCGAGGGGACGAGCAGTACTTC

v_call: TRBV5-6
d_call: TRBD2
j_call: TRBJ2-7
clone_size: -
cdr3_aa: CASSFLVTSGVEQYF
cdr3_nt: TGTGCCAGCAGCTTTTTAGTCACTAGCGGAGTCGAGCAGTACTTC

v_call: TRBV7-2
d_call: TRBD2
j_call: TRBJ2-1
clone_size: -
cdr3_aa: CASSRGGGRAFHEQFF
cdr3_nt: TGTGCCAGCAGCCGAGGGGGCGGGAGGGCCTTTCATGAGCAGTTCTTC

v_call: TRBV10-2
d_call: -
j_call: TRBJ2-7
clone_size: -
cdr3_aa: CASRINAYSYEQYF
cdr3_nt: TGCGCCAGCAGAATTAATGCGTACAGCTACGAGCAGTACTTC

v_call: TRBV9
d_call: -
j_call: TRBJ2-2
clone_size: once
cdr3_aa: CASSHDGRIGAGELFF
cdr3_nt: TGTGCCAGCAGCCATGATGGGCGAATTGGGGCCGGGGAGCTGTTTTTT

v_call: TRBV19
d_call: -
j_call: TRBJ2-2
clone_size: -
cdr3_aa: CASSIGNSGFYNTGELFF
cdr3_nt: TGTGCCAGTAGTATAGGTAATAGCGGATTCTATAACACCGGGGAGCTGTTTTTT

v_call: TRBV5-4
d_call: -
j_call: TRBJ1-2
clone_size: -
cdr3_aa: CASSLYGSYGYTF
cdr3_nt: TGTGCCAGCAGCTTGTACGGGTCTTATGGCTACACCTTC

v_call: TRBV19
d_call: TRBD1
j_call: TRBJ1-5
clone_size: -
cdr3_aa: CASSIISGTVFSNQPQHF
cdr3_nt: TGTGCCAGTAGTATTATTTCCGGGACAGTTTTTAGCAATCAGCCCCAGCATTTT

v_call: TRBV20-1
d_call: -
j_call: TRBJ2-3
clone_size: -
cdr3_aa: CSVLTDTQYF
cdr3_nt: TGCAGTGTGTTAACAGATACGCAGTATTTT

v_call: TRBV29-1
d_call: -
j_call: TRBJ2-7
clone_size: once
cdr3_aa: CSVVPTDRLSSYEQYF
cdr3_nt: TGCAGCGTTGTTCCTACCGACAGGCTATCCTCCTACGAGCAGTACTTC

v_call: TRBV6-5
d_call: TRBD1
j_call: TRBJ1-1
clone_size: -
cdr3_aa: CASRQGATEAFF
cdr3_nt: TGTGCCAGCAGGCAGGGGGCGACTGAAGCTTTCTTT

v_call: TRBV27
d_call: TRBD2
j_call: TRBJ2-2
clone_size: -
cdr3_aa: CAIGLAETGELFF
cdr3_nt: TGTGCCATTGGACTAGCGGAGACCGGGGAGCTGTTTTTT

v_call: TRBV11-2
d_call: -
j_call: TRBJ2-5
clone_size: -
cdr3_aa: CASSLARWETQYF
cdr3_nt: TGTGCCAGCAGCTTAGCCCGGTGGGAGACCCAGTACTTC

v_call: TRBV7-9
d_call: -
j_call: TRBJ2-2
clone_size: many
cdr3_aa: CASSSAGGTKNTGELFF
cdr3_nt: TGTGCCAGCAGCTCCGCGGGTGGGACAAAGAACACCGGGGAGCTGTTTTTT

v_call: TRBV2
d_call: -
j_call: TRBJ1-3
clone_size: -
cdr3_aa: CASSQGQLNSGNTIYF
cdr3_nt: TGTGCCAGCAGCCAGGGGCAACTTAACTCTGGAAACACCATATATTTT

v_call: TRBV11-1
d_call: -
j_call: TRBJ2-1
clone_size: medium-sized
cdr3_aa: CASSLGQSHEQFF
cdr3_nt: TGTGCCAGCAGCTTAGGACAGTCCCATGAGCAGTTCTTC

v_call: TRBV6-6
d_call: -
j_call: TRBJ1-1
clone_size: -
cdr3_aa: CASSWGLEIEAFF
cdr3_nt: TGTGCCAGCAGTTGGGGACTGGAGATTGAAGCTTTCTTT

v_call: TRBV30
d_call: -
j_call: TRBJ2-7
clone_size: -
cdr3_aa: CAWRDDSGFNEQYF
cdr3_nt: TGTGCCTGGAGAGACGACAGTGGCTTTAACGAGCAGTACTTC

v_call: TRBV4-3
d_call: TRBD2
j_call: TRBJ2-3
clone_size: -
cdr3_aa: CASSQEPLGGGPTDTQYF
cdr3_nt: TGCGCCAGCAGCCAAGAGCCCTTGGGGGGGGGTCCCACAGATACGCAGTATTTT

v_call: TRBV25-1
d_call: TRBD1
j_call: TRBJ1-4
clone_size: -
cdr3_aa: CASSGLTGATNEKLFF
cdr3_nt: TGTGCCAGCAGTGGGCTGACAGGGGCAACTAATGAAAAACTGTTTTTT

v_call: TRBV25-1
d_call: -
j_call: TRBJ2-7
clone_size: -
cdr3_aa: CASSEQGGPGEQYF
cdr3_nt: TGTGCCAGCAGTGAACAGGGTGGACCGGGGGAGCAGTACTTC

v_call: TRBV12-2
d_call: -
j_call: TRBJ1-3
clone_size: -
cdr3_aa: CASRRQGGNTIYF
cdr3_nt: TGTGCAAGTCGCCGACAGGGGGGAAACACCATATATTTT

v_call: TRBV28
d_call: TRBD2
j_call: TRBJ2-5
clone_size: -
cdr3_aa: CASSQLAGGRKTQYF
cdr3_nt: TGTGCCAGCAGTCAATTAGCGGGAGGTCGGAAGACCCAGTACTTC

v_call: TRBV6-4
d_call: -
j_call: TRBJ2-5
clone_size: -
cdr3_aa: CASSAQAQETQYF
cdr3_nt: TGTGCCAGCAGTGCACAGGCGCAAGAGACCCAGTACTTC

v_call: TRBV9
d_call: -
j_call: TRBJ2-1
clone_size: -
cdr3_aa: CASSAFDGGNYNEQFF
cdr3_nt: TGTGCCAGCAGCGCCTTTGATGGTGGGAACTACAATGAGCAGTTCTTC

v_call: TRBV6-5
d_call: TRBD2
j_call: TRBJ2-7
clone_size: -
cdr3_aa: CASGRSGNYEQYF
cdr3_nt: TGTGCCAGCGGCAGGAGCGGGAATTACGAGCAGTACTTC